Presented here are 3 T cell receptor beta chains from one specimen sequenced in a study of blood T cell repertoires in COVID-19. Generated by immunoSEQ multiplex PCR, the TCRdb table keeps only in-frame clones and is missing some. This repertoire shows tens of thousands of clones, around 80% found once; its top ten account for around 1.3%. The sequenced sample consisted of peripheral blood. The receptors come from an elderly woman with acute or convalescent COVID-19.

In its sample, this clone was seen once. This chain uses TRBV11-2 with TRBJ2-5; tentative D call: TRBD2 (5 bases). CDR3 length: 13 amino acids. With 3 bases removed from V and 2 bases from J, the gap between germline ends came to 7 bases. Per the germline V gene, CDR1 is SGHAT and CDR2 is FQNNGV. The CDR3 nucleotides are TGTGCCAGCAGCTTCGGGAATCAAGAGACCCAGTACTTC. Protein: CASSFGNQETQYF. The full variable domain, its missing parts supplied by reference TRBV11-2 and TRBJ2-5, is EAGVAQSPRYKIIEKRQSVAFWCNPISGHATLYWYQQILGQGPKLLIQFQNNGVVDDSQLPKDRFSAERLKGVDSTLKIQPAKLEDSAVYLCASSFGNQETQYFGPGTRLLVL.

The gene calls are TRBV28 and TRBJ1-2; the match to TRBD1 covers 8 bases. The CDR3 spans 14 residues. CDR1 is MDHEN and CDR2 is SYDVKM in the germline V gene. The ends lost 2 bases at V and 6 bases at J; junction bases unmatched: 5. The DNA of the CDR3 is TGTGCCAGCAGTTTAGGGACAGGCGGGGATGGCTACACCTTC. Residues: CASSLGTGGDGYTF.

This clone occurred many times. This chain joins TRBV6-5 and TRBJ1-2; D may be TRBD1 (5 bases). V was clipped by 7 bases and J by 6 bases, with 15 bases between them. The CDR3 extends over 13 amino acids. CDR1 MNHEY and CDR2 SVGAGI come from the germline V gene. Written as DNA, the CDR3 is TGTGCCAGCATTCCGGGGGTATCGGATGGCTACACCTTC. Its translation is CASIPGVSDGYTF.